This T cell receptor (beta chain) was obtained from a study of spatial heterogeneity in lung cancer. V was trimmed by 8 bases and J by 8 bases, leaving 13 bases between them. The CDR3 spans 13 residues. Germline V gives CDR1 MNHEY, CDR2 SVGEGT. Individually, TCR cDNA molecules were each labelled with a unique molecular identifier. TCRdb reprocessed the 5' RACE reads with MiXCR, giving one entry per CDR3 protein. The table includes 30,000 to 45,000 distinct CDR3 sequences, just over 3% detected once. Time point indicated: sample taken at primary tumor resection. Unsorted samples of tumor, nontumor lung or frozen PBMC had their whole RNA sequenced. This clonotype was recorded many times.

The sequence was collected from a male donor with early-stage non-small cell lung cancer. The material sequenced was normal lung tissue next to the tumor, taken at surgery. The V gene is TRBV6-2 or TRBV6-3, the J gene TRBJ1-6; D may be TRBD1 (6 bases). CDR3 sequence (DNA): TGTGCCAGCCCGGACAGTCAGTATTCACCCCTCCACTTT. This gives the protein CASPDSQYSPLHF.